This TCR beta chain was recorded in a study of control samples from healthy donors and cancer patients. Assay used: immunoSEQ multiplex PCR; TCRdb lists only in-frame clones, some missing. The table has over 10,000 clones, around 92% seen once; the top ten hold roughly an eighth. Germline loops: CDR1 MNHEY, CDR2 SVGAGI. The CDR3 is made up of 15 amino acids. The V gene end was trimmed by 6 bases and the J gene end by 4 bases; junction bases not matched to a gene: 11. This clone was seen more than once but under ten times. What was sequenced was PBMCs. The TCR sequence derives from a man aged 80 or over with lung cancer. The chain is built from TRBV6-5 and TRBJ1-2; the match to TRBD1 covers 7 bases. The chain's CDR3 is CASSPQGTSRYGYTF. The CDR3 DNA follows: TGTGCCAGCAGCCCACAGGGGACATCGCGCTATGGCTACACCTTC.